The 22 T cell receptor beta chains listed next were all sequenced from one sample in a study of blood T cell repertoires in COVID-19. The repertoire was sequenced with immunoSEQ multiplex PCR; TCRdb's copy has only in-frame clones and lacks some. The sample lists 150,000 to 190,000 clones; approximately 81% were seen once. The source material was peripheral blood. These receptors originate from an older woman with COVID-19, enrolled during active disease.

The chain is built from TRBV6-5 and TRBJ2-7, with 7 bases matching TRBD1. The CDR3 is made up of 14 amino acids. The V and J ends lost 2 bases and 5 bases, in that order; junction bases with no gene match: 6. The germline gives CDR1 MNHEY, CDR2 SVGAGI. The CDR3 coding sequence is TGTGCCAGCAGTTACACAGGGGATTTCGACGAGCAGTACTTC. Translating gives CASSYTGDFDEQYF.

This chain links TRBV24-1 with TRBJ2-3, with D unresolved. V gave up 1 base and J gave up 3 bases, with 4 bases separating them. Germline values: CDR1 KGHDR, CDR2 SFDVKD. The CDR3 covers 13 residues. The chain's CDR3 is CATSDFSTDTQYF. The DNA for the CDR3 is TGTGCCACCAGTGATTTCTCGACAGATACGCAGTATTTT.

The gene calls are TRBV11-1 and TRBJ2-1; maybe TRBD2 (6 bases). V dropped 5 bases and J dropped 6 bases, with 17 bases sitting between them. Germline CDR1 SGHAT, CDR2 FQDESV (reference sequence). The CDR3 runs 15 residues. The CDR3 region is CASSARDSPANEQFF. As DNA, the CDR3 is TGTGCCAGCAGCGCGCGGGACTCCCCAGCCAATGAGCAGTTCTTC.

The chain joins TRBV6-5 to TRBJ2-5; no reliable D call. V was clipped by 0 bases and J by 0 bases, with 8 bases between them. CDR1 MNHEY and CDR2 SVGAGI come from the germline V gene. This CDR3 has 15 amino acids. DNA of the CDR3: TGTGCCAGCAGTTACTCGAGGCAATACCAAGAGACCCAGTACTTC. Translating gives CASSYSRQYQETQYF.

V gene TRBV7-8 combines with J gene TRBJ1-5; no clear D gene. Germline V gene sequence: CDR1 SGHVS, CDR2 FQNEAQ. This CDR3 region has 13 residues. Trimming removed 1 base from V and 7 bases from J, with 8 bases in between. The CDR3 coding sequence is TGTGCCAGCAGCTTAGGAGCGAACCAGCCCCAGCATTTT. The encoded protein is CASSLGANQPQHF.

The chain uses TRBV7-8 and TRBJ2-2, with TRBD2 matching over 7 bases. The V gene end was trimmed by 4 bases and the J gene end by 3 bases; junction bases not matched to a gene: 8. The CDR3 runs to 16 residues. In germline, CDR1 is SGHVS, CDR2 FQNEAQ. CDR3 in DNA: TGTGCCAGCAGCTCTAGCGGAACCTCATACACCGGGGAGCTGTTTTTT. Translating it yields CASSSSGTSYTGELFF.

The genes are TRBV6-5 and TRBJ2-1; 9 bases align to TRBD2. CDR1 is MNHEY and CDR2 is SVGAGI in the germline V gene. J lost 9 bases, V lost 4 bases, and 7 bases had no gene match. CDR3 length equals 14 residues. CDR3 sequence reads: CASSSSGGRGEQFF. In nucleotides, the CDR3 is TGTGCCAGCAGTTCCAGCGGGGGGCGCGGTGAGCAGTTCTTC.

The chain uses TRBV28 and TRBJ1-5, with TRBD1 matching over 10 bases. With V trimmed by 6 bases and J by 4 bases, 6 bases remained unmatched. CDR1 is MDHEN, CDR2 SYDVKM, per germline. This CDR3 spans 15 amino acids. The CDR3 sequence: CASRFRDRGNQPQHF. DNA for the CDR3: TGTGCCAGCAGATTCCGGGACAGGGGAAATCAGCCCCAGCATTTT.

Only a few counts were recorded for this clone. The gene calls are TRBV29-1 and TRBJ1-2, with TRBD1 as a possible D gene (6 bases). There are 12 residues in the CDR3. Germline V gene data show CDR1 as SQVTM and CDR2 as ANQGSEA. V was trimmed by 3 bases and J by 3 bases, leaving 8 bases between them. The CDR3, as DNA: TGCAGCGTTGAGGGGGCTGACTATGGCTACACCTTC. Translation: CSVEGADYGYTF.

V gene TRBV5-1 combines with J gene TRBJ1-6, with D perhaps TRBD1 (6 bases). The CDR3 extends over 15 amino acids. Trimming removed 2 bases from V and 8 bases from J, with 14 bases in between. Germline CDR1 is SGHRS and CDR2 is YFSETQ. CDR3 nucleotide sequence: TGCGCCAGCAGCTTAGGCGACAGGAAGGATTCACCCCTCCACTTT. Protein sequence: CASSLGDRKDSPLHF. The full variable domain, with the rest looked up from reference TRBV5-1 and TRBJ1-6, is KAGVTQTPRYLIKTRGQQVTLSCSPISGHRSVSWYQQTPGQGLQFLFEYFSETQRNKGNFPGRFSGRQFSNSRSEMNVSTLELGDSALYLCASSLGDRKDSPLHFGNGTRLTVT.

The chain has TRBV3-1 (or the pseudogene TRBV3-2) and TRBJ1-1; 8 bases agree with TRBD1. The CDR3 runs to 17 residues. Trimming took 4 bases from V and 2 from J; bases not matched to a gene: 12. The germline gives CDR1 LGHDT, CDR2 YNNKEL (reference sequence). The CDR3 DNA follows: TGTGCCAGCAGCCCCTCGGACAGGGTTTTGAGTAACACTGAAGCTTTCTTT. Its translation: CASSPSDRVLSNTEAFF.

CDR3 loop: CASSFREGPPYNEQFF. The CDR3 DNA reads as TGTGCCAGCAGCTTTAGGGAGGGCCCGCCTTACAATGAGCAGTTCTTC. The chain joins TRBV7-9 to TRBJ2-1; 7 bases align to TRBD2. V lost 3 bases, J lost 4 bases, and 9 bases stayed unmatched. Germline CDR1 SEHNR, CDR2 FQNEAQ (reference sequence). The CDR3 totals 16 residues.

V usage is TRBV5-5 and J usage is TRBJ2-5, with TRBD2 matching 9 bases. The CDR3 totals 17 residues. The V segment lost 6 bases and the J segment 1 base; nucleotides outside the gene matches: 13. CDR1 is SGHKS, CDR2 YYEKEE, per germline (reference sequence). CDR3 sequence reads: CASTRSSGSVGQETQYF. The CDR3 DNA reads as TGTGCCAGCACGAGAAGTAGCGGGAGTGTCGGCCAAGAGACCCAGTACTTC.

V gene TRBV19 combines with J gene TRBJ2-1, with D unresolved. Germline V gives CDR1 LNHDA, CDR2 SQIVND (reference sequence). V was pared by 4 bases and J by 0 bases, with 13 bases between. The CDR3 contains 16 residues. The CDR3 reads CASSTGILSSYNEQFF. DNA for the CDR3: TGTGCCAGTAGTACGGGTATACTAAGCTCCTACAATGAGCAGTTCTTC. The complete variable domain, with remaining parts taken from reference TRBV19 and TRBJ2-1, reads DGGITQSPKYLFRKEGQNVTLSCEQNLNHDAMYWYRQDPGQGLRLIYYSQIVNDFQKGDIAEGYSVSREKKESFPLTVTSAQKNPTAFYLCASSTGILSSYNEQFFGPGTRLTVL.

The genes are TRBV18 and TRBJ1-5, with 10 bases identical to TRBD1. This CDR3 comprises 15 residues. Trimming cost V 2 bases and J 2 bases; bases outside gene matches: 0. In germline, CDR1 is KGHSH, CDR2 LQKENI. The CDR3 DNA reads TGTGCCAGCTCACCAGGGACAGGGGGCAATCAGCCCCAGCATTTT. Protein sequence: CASSPGTGGNQPQHF.

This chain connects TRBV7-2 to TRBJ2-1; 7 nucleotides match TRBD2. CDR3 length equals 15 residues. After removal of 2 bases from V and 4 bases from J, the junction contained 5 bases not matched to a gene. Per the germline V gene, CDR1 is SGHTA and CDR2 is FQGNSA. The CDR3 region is CASSLYTSAYNEQFF. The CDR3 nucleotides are TGTGCCAGCAGCTTATACACTAGCGCGTACAATGAGCAGTTCTTC.

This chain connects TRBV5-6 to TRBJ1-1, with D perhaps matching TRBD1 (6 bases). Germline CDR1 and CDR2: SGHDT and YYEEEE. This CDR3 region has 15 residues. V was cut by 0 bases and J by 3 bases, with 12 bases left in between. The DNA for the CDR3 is TGTGCCAGCAGCTTGGTAGAAGGACAGTACACTGAAGCTTTCTTT. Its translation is CASSLVEGQYTEAFF.

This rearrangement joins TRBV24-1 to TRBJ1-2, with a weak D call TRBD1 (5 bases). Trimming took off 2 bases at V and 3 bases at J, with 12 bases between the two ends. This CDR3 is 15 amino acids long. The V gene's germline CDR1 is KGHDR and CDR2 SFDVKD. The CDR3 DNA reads TGTGCCACCAGTGATTATCGGCAGGGTGACTATGGCTACACCTTC. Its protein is CATSDYRQGDYGYTF.

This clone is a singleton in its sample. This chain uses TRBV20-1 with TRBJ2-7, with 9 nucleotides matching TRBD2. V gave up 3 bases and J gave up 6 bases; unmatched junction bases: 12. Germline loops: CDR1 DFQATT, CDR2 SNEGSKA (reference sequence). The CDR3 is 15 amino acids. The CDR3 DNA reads TGCAGTGCTAGTAAATTGACTAGCGGAGCCCCCGAGCAGTACTTC. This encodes CSASKLTSGAPEQYF.

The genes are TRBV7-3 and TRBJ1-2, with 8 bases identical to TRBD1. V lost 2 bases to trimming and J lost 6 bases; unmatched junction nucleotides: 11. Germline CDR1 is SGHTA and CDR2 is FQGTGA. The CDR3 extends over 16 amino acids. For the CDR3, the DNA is TGTGCCAGCAGCTTAGGAACAGGGGGACCAACTGATGGCTACACCTTC. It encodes CASSLGTGGPTDGYTF.

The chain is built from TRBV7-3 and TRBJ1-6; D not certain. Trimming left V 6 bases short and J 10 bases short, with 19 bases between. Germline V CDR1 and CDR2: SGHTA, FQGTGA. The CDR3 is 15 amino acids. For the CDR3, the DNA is TGTGCCAGCAGGTCCGACACGACCCCTGGGTCACCCCTCCACTTT. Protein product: CASRSDTTPGSPLHF.

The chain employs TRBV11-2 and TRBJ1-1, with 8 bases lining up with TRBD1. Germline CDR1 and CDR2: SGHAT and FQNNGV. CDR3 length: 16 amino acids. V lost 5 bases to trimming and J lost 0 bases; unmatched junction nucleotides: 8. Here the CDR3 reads CASSLQGAPMNTEAFF. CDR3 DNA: TGTGCCAGCAGCCTTCAGGGGGCACCTATGAACACTGAAGCTTTCTTT. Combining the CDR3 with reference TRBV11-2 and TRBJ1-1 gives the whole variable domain EAGVAQSPRYKIIEKRQSVAFWCNPISGHATLYWYQQILGQGPKLLIQFQNNGVVDDSQLPKDRFSAERLKGVDSTLKIQPAKLEDSAVYLCASSLQGAPMNTEAFFGQGTRLTVV.